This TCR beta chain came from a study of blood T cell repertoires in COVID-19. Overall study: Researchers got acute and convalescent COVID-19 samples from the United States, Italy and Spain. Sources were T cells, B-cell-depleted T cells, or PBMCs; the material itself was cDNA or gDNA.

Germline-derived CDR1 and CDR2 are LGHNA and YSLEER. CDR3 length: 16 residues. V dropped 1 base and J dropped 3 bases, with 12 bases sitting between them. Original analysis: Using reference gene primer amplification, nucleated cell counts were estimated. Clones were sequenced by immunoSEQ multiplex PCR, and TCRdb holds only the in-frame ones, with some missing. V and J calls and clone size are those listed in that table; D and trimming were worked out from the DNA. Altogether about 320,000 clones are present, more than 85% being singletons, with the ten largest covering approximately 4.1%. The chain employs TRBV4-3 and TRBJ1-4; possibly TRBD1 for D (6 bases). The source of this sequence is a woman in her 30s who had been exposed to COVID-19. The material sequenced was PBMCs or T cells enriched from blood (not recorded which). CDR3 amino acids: CASSQVIGTPNEKLFF. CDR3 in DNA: TGCGCCAGCAGCCAAGTCATCGGGACACCTAATGAAAAACTGTTTTTT.